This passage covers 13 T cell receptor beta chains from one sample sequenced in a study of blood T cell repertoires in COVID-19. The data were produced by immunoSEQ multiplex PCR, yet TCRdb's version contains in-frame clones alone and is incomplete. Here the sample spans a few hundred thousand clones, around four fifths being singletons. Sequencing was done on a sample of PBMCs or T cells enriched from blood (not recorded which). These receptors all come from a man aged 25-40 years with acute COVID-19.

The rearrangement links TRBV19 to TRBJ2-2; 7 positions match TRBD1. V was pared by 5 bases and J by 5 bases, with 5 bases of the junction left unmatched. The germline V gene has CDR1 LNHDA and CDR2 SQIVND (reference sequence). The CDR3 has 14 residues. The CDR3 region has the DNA TGTGCCAGTAGTTTTGGACAGGCGACCGGGGAGCTGTTTTTT. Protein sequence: CASSFGQATGELFF.

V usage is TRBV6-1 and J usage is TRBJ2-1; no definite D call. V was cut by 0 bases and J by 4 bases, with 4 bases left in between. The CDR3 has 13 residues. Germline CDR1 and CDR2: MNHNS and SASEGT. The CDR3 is CASSEAGYNEQFF. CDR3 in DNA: TGTGCCAGCAGTGAAGCCGGGTACAATGAGCAGTTCTTC.

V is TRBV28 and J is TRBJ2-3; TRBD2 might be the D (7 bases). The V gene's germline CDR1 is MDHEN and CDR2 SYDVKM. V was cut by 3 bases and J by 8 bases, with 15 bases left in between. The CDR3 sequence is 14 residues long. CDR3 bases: TGTGCCAGCAGTTTCACAGGGCGGGGGAGTACGCAGTATTTT. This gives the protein CASSFTGRGSTQYF.

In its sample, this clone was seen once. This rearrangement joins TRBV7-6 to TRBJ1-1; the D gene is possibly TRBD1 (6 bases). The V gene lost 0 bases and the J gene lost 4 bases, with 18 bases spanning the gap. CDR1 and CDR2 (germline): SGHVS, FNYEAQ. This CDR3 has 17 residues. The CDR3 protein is CASSLAPGGGSATEAFF. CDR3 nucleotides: TGTGCCAGCAGCTTAGCTCCAGGTGGGGGCTCGGCCACTGAAGCTTTCTTT.

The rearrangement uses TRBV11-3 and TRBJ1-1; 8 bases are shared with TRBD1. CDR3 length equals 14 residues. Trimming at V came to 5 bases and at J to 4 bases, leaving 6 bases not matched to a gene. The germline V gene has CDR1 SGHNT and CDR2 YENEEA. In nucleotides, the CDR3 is TGTGCCAGCAGCCGGACAGGGTCGGGCACTGAAGCTTTCTTT. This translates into CASSRTGSGTEAFF.

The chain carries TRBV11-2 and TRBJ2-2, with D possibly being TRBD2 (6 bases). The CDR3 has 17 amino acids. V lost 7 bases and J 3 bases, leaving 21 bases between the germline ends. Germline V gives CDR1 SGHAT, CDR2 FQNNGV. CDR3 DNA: TGTGCCAGCACGGGACGGGGGATGGTTTCGGACACCGGGGAGCTGTTTTTT. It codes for CASTGRGMVSDTGELFF. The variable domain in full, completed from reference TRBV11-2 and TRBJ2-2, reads EAGVAQSPRYKIIEKRQSVAFWCNPISGHATLYWYQQILGQGPKLLIQFQNNGVVDDSQLPKDRFSAERLKGVDSTLKIQPAKLEDSAVYLCASTGRGMVSDTGELFFGEGSRLTVL.

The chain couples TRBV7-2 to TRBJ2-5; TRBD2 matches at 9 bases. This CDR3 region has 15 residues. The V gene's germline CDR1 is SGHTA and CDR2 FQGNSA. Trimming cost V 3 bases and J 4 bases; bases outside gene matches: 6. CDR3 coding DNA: TGTGCCAGCAGCTTTAGCGGGAGCGAGGGAGAGACCCAGTACTTC. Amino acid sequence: CASSFSGSEGETQYF. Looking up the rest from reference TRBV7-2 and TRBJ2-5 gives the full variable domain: GAGVSQSPSNKVTEKGKDVELRCDPISGHTALYWYRQSLGQGLEFLIYFQGNSAPDKSGLPSDRFSAERTGGSVSTLTIQRTQQEDSAVYLCASSFSGSEGETQYFGPGTRLLVL.

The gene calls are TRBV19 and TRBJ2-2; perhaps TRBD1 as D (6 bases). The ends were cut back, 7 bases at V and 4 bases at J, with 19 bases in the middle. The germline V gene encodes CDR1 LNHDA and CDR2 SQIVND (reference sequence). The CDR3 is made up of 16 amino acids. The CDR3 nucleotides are TGTGCCAGTACCACGGGCCAGGGGTTGGGCACCGGGGAGCTGTTTTTT. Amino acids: CASTTGQGLGTGELFF.

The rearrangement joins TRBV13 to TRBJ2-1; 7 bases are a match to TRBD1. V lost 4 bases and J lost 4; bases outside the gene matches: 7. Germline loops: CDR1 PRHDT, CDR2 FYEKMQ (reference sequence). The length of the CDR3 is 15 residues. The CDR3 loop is CASSSRQGGYNEQFF. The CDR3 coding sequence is TGTGCCAGCAGCTCGAGACAGGGTGGGTACAATGAGCAGTTCTTC.

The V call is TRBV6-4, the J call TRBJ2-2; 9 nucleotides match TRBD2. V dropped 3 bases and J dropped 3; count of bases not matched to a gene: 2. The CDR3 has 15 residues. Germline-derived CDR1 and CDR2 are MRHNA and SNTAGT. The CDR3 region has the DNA TGTGCCAGCAGTGATACTAGCGGGCACACCGGGGAGCTGTTTTTT. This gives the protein CASSDTSGHTGELFF.

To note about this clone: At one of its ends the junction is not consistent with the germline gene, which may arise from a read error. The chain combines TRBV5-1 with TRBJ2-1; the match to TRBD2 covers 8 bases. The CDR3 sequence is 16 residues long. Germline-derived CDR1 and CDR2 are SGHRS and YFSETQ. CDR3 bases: TGTGCCAGCAGCTTGGCGGGCGGGAGGATATACAATGAGCAGTTCTTC. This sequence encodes CASSLAGGRIYNEQFF.

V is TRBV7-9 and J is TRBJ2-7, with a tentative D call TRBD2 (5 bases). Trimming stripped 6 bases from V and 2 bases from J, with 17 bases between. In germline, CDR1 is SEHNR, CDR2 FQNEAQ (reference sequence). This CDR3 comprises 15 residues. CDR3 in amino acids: CASSHKRSGPYEQYV. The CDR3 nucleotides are TGTGCCAGCAGTCACAAGAGGAGCGGTCCCTACGAGCAGTACGTC.

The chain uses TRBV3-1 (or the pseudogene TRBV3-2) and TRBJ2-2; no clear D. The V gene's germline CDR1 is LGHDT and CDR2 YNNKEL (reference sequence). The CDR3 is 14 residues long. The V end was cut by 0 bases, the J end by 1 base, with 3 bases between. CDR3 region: CASSQERNTGELFF. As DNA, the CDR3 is TGTGCCAGCAGCCAAGAGCGGAACACCGGGGAGCTGTTTTTT.